This T cell receptor (beta chain) was captured by sequencing in a study of cytomegalovirus exposure and HLA in healthy donors. Study results and caveats: Later analysis placed DRB1 highest and HLA-C lowest in TCR association rates, which differed by HLA locus. In presence/absence analyses, roughly uniform sequencing depth across donors was assumed. As a later analysis showed, several of the most significant clusters appeared to be linked to common viral pathogens.

Primers included in the PCR were 60 Vbeta and 13 Jbeta primers. Libraries were prepared by immunoSEQ multiplex PCR; TCRdb keeps only in-frame clonotypes and omits some of them. Among roughly 100,000 clones listed, 83% were seen once. A note on this clone: Its antigen is as yet unknown.

The TCR comes from a man aged 35 to 55 in good health and CMV-seronegative. Sequenced sample: PBMCs.

Here the CDR3 DNA reads TGTGCCAGCAGCCCAATCTCAGGGACAGTCAATCAGCCCCAGCATTTT. Translated: CASSPISGTVNQPQHF. The J gene is TRBJ1-5, the V gene TRBV7-8; 7 nucleotides agree with TRBD1. V was pared by 5 bases and J by 3 bases, with 10 bases of the junction left unmatched. Germline CDR1 SGHVS, CDR2 FQNEAQ. This CDR3 is 16 amino acids long.